This is a list of T cell receptor beta chains from one sample in a study of vaccination effects on CD4 cells after COVID-19. Libraries were prepared by immunoSEQ multiplex PCR; TCRdb keeps only in-frame clonotypes and omits some of them. The repertoire holds tens of thousands of clones, with around three quarters as singletons. These TCRs' antigens remain unknown. Specimen: CD4+ T cells from PBMCs cultured with HCoV-OC43 spike peptides, collected before COVID-19 vaccination. These receptors were collected from a human donor who received a COVID-19 vaccine. The CDR3 runs from the conserved cysteine through the conserved F or W. The D gene is left open where the match is weak. Clone size, where shown, is once, few, many, or a class for clones that have expanded.

NA,TRBV5-5,18,TRBJ1-5,NA,TGTGCCAGCAGCTTGTTCACTACCCTACAGGGAGGAGAGCAGCCCCAGCATTTT,CASSLFTTLQGGEQPQHF
once,TRBV24-1,16,TRBJ2-5,TRBD2,TGTGCCACCAGTGATAGGGGACTAGCGGGGGGCCAGACCCAGTACTTC,CATSDRGLAGGQTQYF
NA,TRBV2,14,TRBJ1-5,NA,TGTGCCAGCAGTGCTCAGGGATGGGGTCAGCCCCAGCATTTT,CASSAQGWGQPQHF
NA,TRBV10-3,14,TRBJ1-1,NA,TGTGCCATCAGTGAGTCACGGGGAAACACTGAAGCTTTCTTT,CAISESRGNTEAFF
NA,TRBV29-1,14,TRBJ1-2,NA,TGCAGCGTACCCGGGTCCCTTTTACTCTATGGCTACACCTTC,CSVPGSLLLYGYTF
NA,TRBV24-1,15,TRBJ2-1,TRBD2,TGTGCCACCAGTGTAAGTAGCGGGGGTCACAATGAGCAGTTCTTC,CATSVSSGGHNEQFF
NA,TRBV28,14,TRBJ1-2,NA,TGTGCCAGCATTACCGCCGGACGTAACTATGGCTACACCTTC,CASITAGRNYGYTF
once,TRBV29-1,14,TRBJ1-4,TRBD1,TGCAGCGTTGTGGGGGGACAGGGGTATGAAAAACTGTTTTTT,CSVVGGQGYEKLFF
NA,TRBV5-6,15,TRBJ1-5,TRBD1,TGTGCCAGCAGCTTGGGACAGGGAGGCAATCAGCCCCAGCATTTT,CASSLGQGGNQPQHF
NA,TRBV18,17,TRBJ1-3,TRBD1,TGTGCCAGCTCACCGGGCCCAGACAGGGAGGCTCGAAACACCATATATTTT,CASSPGPDREARNTIYF